This entry lists 24 T cell receptor beta chains sequenced from one sample in a study of a mutant IDH1 vaccine in newly diagnosed glioma. No antigen has been identified for these receptors. Using immunoSEQ multiplex PCR, the repertoire was profiled, and TCRdb retains in-frame clones only, with some absent. This sample carries some 38,000 clones, roughly 82% of them seen once, and the ten largest clones take around 8.9%. The time point was: week 47, end of study. Doses of 300 ug of mutant IDH1 20-mer peptide were given with topical imiquimod. The sequencing used PBMCs, collected from a glioma patient whose treatment included an IDH1 peptide vaccine. These receptors were obtained from a man aged 35 to 55 with glioma.

The gene calls are TRBV13 and TRBJ2-1; 7 bases align to TRBD2. Germline V gene data show CDR1 as PRHDT and CDR2 as FYEKMQ (reference sequence). The junction had 13 bases not matched to a gene; V was cut back by 5 bases and J by 6 bases. The CDR3 spans 16 residues. CDR3 in DNA: TGTGCCAGCAGCCTCTCCCCGGGCGGGAGTCGCAATGAGCAGTTCTTC. Protein product: CASSLSPGGSRNEQFF.

V is TRBV27 and J is TRBJ2-7, with D tentatively TRBD2 (6 bases). Trimming pared 3 bases from V and 8 bases from J, leaving 17 bases between. The CDR3 loop spans 14 amino acids. From germline, CDR1 is MNHEY and CDR2 SMNVEV (reference sequence). The CDR3 nucleotides are TGTGCCAGCAGTTTGCGGCAGGGAGGTTTCAAGCAGTACGTC. Translated, it gives CASSLRQGGFKQYV.

The rearrangement uses TRBV11-2 and TRBJ2-5; TRBD2 agrees at 14 bases. Germline-derived CDR1 and CDR2 are SGHAT and FQNNGV. With V trimmed by 1 base and J by 5 bases, 0 bases remained unmatched. The CDR3 loop spans 15 amino acids. The CDR3 spells CASSLGLAGGETQYF. CDR3 nucleotide sequence: TGTGCCAGCAGCTTAGGACTAGCGGGAGGGGAGACCCAGTACTTC.

The rearrangement joins TRBV15 to TRBJ2-5, with D tentatively TRBD2 (6 bases). This CDR3 region has 14 residues. The V gene's germline CDR1 is LNHNV and CDR2 YYDKDF (reference sequence). V was shortened by 1 base and J by 5 bases, with 11 bases between the two germline ends. The CDR3 protein is CATSRGAGRETQYF. The CDR3 nucleotides are TGTGCCACCAGCAGAGGGGCGGGAAGGGAGACCCAGTACTTC.

This chain uses TRBV19 with TRBJ2-5; D gene unclear. V lost 1 base and J 4 bases, leaving 7 bases between the germline ends. Germline V gives CDR1 LNHDA, CDR2 SQIVND (reference sequence). The CDR3 covers 13 residues. The CDR3 DNA is TGTGCCAGTAGTATAGGGCCCGGAGAGACCCAGTACTTC. Translated: CASSIGPGETQYF.

V is TRBV5-1 and J is TRBJ2-3, with 10 bases fitting TRBD2. Germline V CDR1 and CDR2: SGHRS, YFSETQ. The CDR3 loop spans 16 amino acids. The junction had 8 bases not matched to a gene; V was cut back by 5 bases and J by 2 bases. CDR3 loop: CASRDGLADNTDTQYF. The DNA for the CDR3 is TGCGCCAGCAGGGACGGACTAGCGGATAACACAGATACGCAGTATTTT.

The DNA of the CDR3 is TGTGCCAGCTCACCAAATACCGGCGGGAGGGCGACGGGCAATGAGCAGTTCTTC. Encoded protein: CASSPNTGGRATGNEQFF. This rearrangement joins TRBV18 to TRBJ2-1; 9 nucleotides agree with TRBD2. The CDR3 contains 18 residues. Germline V lookup: CDR1 KGHSH, CDR2 LQKENI. With 2 bases clipped from V and 6 bases from J, the junction kept 14 bases outside the gene matches.

The chain combines TRBV5-1 with TRBJ2-5; 11 bases line up with TRBD1. The J call may not be correct, given that the DNA end is closer to TRBJ2-7. Germline V gene sequence: CDR1 SGHRS, CDR2 YFSETQ. The CDR3 spans 15 residues. The CDR3 bases are TGCGCCAGCAGTCGGACGGGACAGGGGGCCTACGAGCAGTACTTC. Its translation is CASSRTGQGAYEQYF.

This rearrangement joins TRBV5-8 to TRBJ2-3, with D tentatively TRBD2 (7 bases). The CDR3 totals 15 residues. Germline V CDR1 and CDR2: SGHTS, YDEGEE. V lost 6 bases and J lost 2, with 16 bases in between. CDR3 loop: CASTPGGFSTDTQYF. The CDR3 nucleotides read TGTGCCAGCACCCCGGGGGGCTTCTCCACAGATACGCAGTATTTT.

The V call is TRBV4-1, the J call TRBJ2-7; 8 bases match TRBD1. Germline lookup yields CDR1 MGHRA and CDR2 YSYEKL. The CDR3 extends over 14 amino acids. Losses at the gene ends were 2 bases for V and 4 bases for J; bases not matched to a gene: 4. This CDR3 reads CASSQRQGAYEQYF. CDR3 coding DNA: TGCGCCAGCAGCCAACGTCAGGGGGCATACGAGCAGTACTTC.

The chain joins TRBV7-9 to TRBJ2-3, with 12 positions matching TRBD2. Germline V lookup: CDR1 SEHNR, CDR2 FQNEAQ (reference sequence). V lost 1 base, J lost 5 bases, and 4 bases stayed unmatched. There are 16 residues in the CDR3. The CDR3 region is CASSLGLAGVGDTQYF. In DNA, the CDR3 is TGTGCCAGCAGCTTAGGACTAGCGGGAGTGGGAGATACGCAGTATTTT.

This clone has only a few counts. CDR3 protein: CASSIRGTTNQPQHF. CDR3 bases: TGTGCCAGTAGTATTAGAGGGACAACGAATCAGCCCCAGCATTTT. The V and J genes are TRBV19 and TRBJ1-5; D may be TRBD1 (6 bases). V was shortened by 3 bases and J by 4 bases, with 13 bases between the two germline ends. The length of the CDR3 is 15 residues. CDR1 is LNHDA, CDR2 SQIVND, per germline (reference sequence).

The DNA of the CDR3 is TGTGCCAGCAAGGGGGATGCCTGGAACACTGAAGCTTTCTTT. Protein: CASKGDAWNTEAFF. The chain couples TRBV6-6 to TRBJ1-1; maybe TRBD1 (6 bases). This CDR3 is built from 14 residues. Germline-derived CDR1 and CDR2 are MNHNY and SVGAGI (reference sequence). Trimming removed 7 bases at V and 1 base at J, with 13 bases between.

This clone was recorded once. The chain employs TRBV14 and TRBJ2-7; possible D gene TRBD1, 6 bases. The CDR3 spans 12 residues. From germline, CDR1 is SGHDN and CDR2 FVKESK. V shed 6 bases and J shed 7 bases, with 13 bases lying between them. CDR3 loop: CASRYRAGEQYF. As DNA, the CDR3 is TGTGCCAGCAGATACAGGGCTGGAGAGCAGTACTTC.

The V call is TRBV18, the J call TRBJ1-2; 7 bases map to TRBD1. J gave up 4 bases and V 2 bases, and 4 bases lay outside the gene matches. Germline V CDR1 and CDR2: KGHSH, LQKENI. The CDR3 loop spans 14 amino acids. The CDR3: CASSPGDSSYGYTF. As DNA, the CDR3 is TGTGCCAGCTCACCAGGGGACAGTTCCTATGGCTACACCTTC.

This chain links TRBV30 with TRBJ2-1; D gene ambiguous. This CDR3 comprises 9 residues. The germline V and J ends were trimmed by 4 bases and 8 bases, with 3 bases remaining between them. Germline V gene lookup returns CDR1 GTSNPN and CDR2 SVGIG (reference sequence). CDR3 residues: CAWIDEQFF. Here the CDR3 DNA reads TGTGCCTGGATCGATGAGCAGTTCTTC.

The chain employs TRBV19 and TRBJ2-3; D is ambiguous. The CDR3 has 15 amino acids. CDR1 is LNHDA, CDR2 SQIVND, per germline (reference sequence). V was shortened by 5 bases and J by 2 bases, with 14 bases between the two germline ends. The CDR3 nucleotides read TGTGCCAGTAGTGGTACTTTCCTTAACACAGATACGCAGTATTTT. This gives the protein CASSGTFLNTDTQYF.

This chain uses TRBV2 with TRBJ1-2; 8 bases agree with TRBD1. V lost 3 bases and J lost 8; bases outside the gene matches: 5. The CDR3 loop spans 13 amino acids. CDR1 and CDR2 (germline): SNHLY, FYNNEI. CDR3 DNA sequence: TGTGCCAGCAGTGAGACAGGGGTAGGGGGCTACACCTTC. Translation gives CASSETGVGGYTF.

This clone has a count of ten or more. The chain recombines TRBV11-2 with TRBJ2-7, with 9 bases lining up with TRBD2. The CDR3 runs 14 residues. V was clipped by 3 bases and J by 7 bases; unmatched bases: 7. CDR1 and CDR2 from the germline V gene are SGHAT and FQNNGV. CDR3 in amino acids: CASSFGTSLGEQYF. CDR3 DNA: TGTGCCAGCAGCTTTGGGACTAGCCTGGGGGAGCAGTACTTC.

The rearrangement uses TRBV5-6 and TRBJ2-3; TRBD2 matches 12 bases. From germline, CDR1 is SGHDT and CDR2 YYEEEE. Losses at the gene ends were 2 bases for V and 4 bases for J; bases not matched to a gene: 5. This CDR3 region has 16 residues. The CDR3: CASSLAGTSGSDTQYF. The DNA for the CDR3 is TGTGCCAGCAGCTTAGCCGGGACTAGCGGGTCAGATACGCAGTATTTT. Combining the CDR3 with reference TRBV5-6 and TRBJ2-3 gives the whole variable domain DAGVTQSPTHLIKTRGQQVTLRCSPKSGHDTVSWYQQALGQGPQFIFQYYEEEERQRGNFPDRFSGHQFPNYSSELNVNALLLGDSALYLCASSLAGTSGSDTQYFGPGTRLTVL.

The V gene is TRBV12-5, the J gene TRBJ1-3, with unresolved D. Germline-derived CDR1 and CDR2 are LGHNT and FRNRAP. V was pared by 6 bases and J by 3 bases, with 15 bases between. This CDR3 comprises 15 residues. The CDR3 spells CASGPEGTVGNTIYF. Written as DNA, the CDR3 is TGTGCTAGTGGCCCGGAAGGAACGGTTGGAAACACCATATATTTT.

Only one count was recorded for this clone. CDR3 nucleotide sequence: TGCGCCAGCAGCCAAGATGTGGCGGGGGAAAAACTGTTTTTT. Its translation: CASSQDVAGEKLFF. The genes are TRBV4-1 and TRBJ1-4; D not certain. The CDR3 is made up of 14 amino acids. Trimming removed 0 bases from V and 8 bases from J, with 10 bases in between. Germline CDR1 and CDR2: MGHRA and YSYEKL.

The CDR3 here is CASSLGDRENSPLHF. The CDR3 DNA reads TGTGCCAGCAGCTTGGGGGACAGGGAAAATTCACCCCTCCACTTT. V gene TRBV5-6 combines with J gene TRBJ1-6; TRBD1 agrees at 9 bases. Germline V CDR1 and CDR2: SGHDT, YYEEEE. V dropped 0 bases and J dropped 7; count of bases not matched to a gene: 2. The CDR3 spans 15 residues.

This chain uses TRBV19 with TRBJ1-1; a weak D match, TRBD1 (6 bases). The CDR3 has 15 amino acids. Germline CDR1 and CDR2: LNHDA and SQIVND (reference sequence). V shed 2 bases and J shed 1 base, with 11 bases lying between them. CDR3 residues: CASSIKGGANTEAFF. CDR3 sequence (DNA): TGTGCCAGTAGTATAAAAGGGGGGGCGAACACTGAAGCTTTCTTT.